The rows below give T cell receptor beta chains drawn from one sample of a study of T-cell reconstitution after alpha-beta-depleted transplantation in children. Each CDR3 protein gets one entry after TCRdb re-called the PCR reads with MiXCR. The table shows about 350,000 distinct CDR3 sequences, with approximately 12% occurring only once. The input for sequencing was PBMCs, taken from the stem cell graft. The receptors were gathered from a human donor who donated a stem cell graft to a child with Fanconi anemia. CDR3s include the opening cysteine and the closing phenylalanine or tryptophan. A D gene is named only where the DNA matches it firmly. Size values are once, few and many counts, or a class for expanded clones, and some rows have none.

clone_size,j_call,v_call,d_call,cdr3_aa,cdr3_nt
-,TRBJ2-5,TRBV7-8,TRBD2,CASSQGLAEDTQYF,TGTGCCAGCAGCCAAGGACTAGCGGAAGATACCCAGTACTTC
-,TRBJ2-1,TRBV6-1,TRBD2,CASTAGGTSSVEQFF,TGTGCCAGCACCGCAGGGGGGACTAGCAGCGTTGAGCAGTTCTTC
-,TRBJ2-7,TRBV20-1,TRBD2,CSAYLAGGYEQYF,TGCAGTGCCTATCTAGCGGGGGGCTACGAGCAGTACTTC
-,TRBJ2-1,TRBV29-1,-,CSAEGMQGGHYNEQFF,TGCAGCGCCGAGGGTATGCAGGGCGGACACTACAATGAGCAGTTCTTC
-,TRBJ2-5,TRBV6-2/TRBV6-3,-,CASRERGGALETQYF,TGTGCCAGCAGAGAGCGTGGGGGTGCCCTGGAGACCCAGTACTTC
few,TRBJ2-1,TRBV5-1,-,CASSLVRGPYNEQFF,TGCGCCAGCAGCTTGGTCCGGGGCCCCTACAATGAGCAGTTCTTC
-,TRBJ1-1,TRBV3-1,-,CASSPIHGSAEAFF,TGTGCCAGCAGCCCGATACACGGCTCGGCTGAAGCTTTCTTT
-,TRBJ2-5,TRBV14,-,CASSQFRVAQRETQYF,TGTGCCAGCAGCCAGTTCCGGGTCGCCCAGAGGGAGACCCAGTACTTC
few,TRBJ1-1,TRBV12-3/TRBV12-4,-,CASSLGRFEAFF,TGTGCCAGCAGTTTAGGACGGTTTGAAGCTTTCTTT
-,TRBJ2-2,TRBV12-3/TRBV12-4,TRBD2,CASGGGSAAPNTGELFF,TGTGCCAGCGGGGGAGGGTCAGCTGCACCGAACACCGGGGAGCTGTTTTTT
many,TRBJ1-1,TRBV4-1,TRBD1,CASSPFSGRRDRRAEAFF,TGCGCCAGCAGCCCTTTCTCCGGAAGACGGGACAGAAGGGCTGAAGCTTTCTTT
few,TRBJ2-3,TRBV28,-,CASSLGASYQDKQYF,TGTGCCAGCAGTTTAGGGGCGTCCTATCAAGATAAGCAGTATTTT
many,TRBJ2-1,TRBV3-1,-,CASSQARGRGNEQFF,TGTGCCAGCAGCCAAGCAAGGGGGCGGGGGAATGAGCAGTTCTTC
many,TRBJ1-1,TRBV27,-,CASSLNRDGTEAFF,TGTGCCAGCAGTTTGAACAGGGATGGGACTGAAGCTTTCTTT
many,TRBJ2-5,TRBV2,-,CASGTLMVETQYF,TGTGCCAGCGGCACTCTGATGGTAGAGACCCAGTACTTC
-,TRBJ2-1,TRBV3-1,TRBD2,CASSQDTSGGVKNEQFF,TGTGCCAGCAGCCAGGATACTAGCGGGGGGGTCAAGAATGAGCAGTTCTTC
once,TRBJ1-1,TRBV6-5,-,CASSYGRSKGVRLTEAFF,TGTGCCAGCAGTTACGGCCGTTCGAAGGGGGTGAGGTTGACTGAAGCTTTCTTT
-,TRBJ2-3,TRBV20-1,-,CSARDSVLGVSTDTQYF,TGCAGTGCTAGAGATAGTGTCTTAGGGGTCAGCACAGATACGCAGTATTTT
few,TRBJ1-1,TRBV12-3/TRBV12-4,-,CASSRTDPTEAFF,TGTGCCAGCAGCAGGACAGACCCGACCGAAGCTTTCTTT
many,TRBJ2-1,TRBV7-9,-,CASSRLGDNYNEQFF,TGTGCCAGCAGCCGATTGGGGGATAACTACAATGAGCAGTTCTTC
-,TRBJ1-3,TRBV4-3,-,CASSQDPAKSGGNTIYF,TGCGCCAGCAGCCAAGATCCGGCGAAATCGGGAGGAAACACCATATATTTT
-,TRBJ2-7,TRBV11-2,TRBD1,CASSLEWTGHYEQYF,TGTGCCAGCAGCTTAGAATGGACAGGACACTACGAGCAGTACTTC
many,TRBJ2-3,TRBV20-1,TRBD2,CSARDRTSGVAGTRDTQYF,TGCAGTGCTAGAGATAGGACTTCTGGTGTAGCGGGAACTAGAGATACGCAGTATTTT
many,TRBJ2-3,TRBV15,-,CATSRDYSDTQYF,TGTGCCACCAGCAGAGACTACTCAGATACGCAGTATTTT
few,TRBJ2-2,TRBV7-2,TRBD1,CASRPPDRGRAGELFF,TGTGCCAGCAGGCCACCGGACAGGGGGCGGGCCGGGGAGCTGTTTTTT
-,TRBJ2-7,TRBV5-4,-,CASSVESASYEQYF,TGTGCCAGCAGCGTTGAGTCGGCCTCCTACGAGCAGTACTTC
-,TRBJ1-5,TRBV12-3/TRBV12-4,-,CASSPQGRNQPQHF,TGTGCCAGCAGCCCACAGGGTCGCAATCAGCCCCAGCATTTT
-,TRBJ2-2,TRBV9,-,CASSVEVGLAGELFF,TGTGCCAGCAGCGTAGAAGTCGGGTTGGCCGGGGAGCTGTTTTTT
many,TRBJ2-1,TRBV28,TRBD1,CASRQPGQGNEQFF,TGTGCCAGCAGACAACCGGGACAGGGAAATGAGCAGTTCTTC
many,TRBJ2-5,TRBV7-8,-,CASSLGPLGETQYF,TGTGCCAGCAGCTTGGGGCCCTTGGGTGAGACCCAGTACTTC
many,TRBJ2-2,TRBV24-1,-,CATSERAVGELFF,TGTGCCACCAGTGAGAGGGCGGTCGGGGAGCTGTTTTTT
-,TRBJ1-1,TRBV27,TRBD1,CASSSPGQGFPEAFF,TGTGCCAGCAGCTCCCCGGGACAGGGGTTTCCTGAAGCTTTCTTT
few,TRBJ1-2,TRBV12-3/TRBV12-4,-,CASSLAGRLNYGYTF,TGTGCCAGCAGTTTGGCGGGACGCTTGAACTATGGCTACACCTTC
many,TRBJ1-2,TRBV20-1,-,CSARDFPDGYTF,TGCAGTGCTAGAGATTTCCCTGATGGCTACACCTTC
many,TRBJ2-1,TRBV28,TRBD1,CASEETGGLRKQFF,TGTGCCAGCGAGGAGACAGGGGGCCTCCGTAAGCAGTTCTTC
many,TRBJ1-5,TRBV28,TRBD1,CASSPQGASNQPQHF,TGTGCCAGCAGCCCTCAGGGGGCAAGCAATCAGCCCCAGCATTTT
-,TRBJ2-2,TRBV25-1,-,CASSPRDFSTGELFF,TGTGCCAGCAGTCCTCGGGACTTTTCCACCGGGGAGCTGTTTTTT
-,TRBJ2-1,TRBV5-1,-,CASSLAQGYNEQFF,TGCGCCAGCAGCTTAGCACAGGGATACAATGAGCAGTTCTTC
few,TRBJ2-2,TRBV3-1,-,CASSQAGALFNTGELFF,TGTGCCAGCAGCCAAGCGGGGGCCCTCTTTAACACCGGGGAGCTGTTTTTT
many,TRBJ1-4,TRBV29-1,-,CSGMDGRDEKLFF,TGCAGCGGGATGGACGGGAGAGATGAAAAACTGTTTTTT
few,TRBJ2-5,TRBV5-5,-,CASSPRSGETQYF,TGTGCCAGCAGCCCGCGGAGCGGTGAGACCCAGTACTTC
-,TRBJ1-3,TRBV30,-,CAWRPVAMRNTIYF,TGTGCCTGGAGGCCGGTTGCAATGAGGAACACCATATATTTT
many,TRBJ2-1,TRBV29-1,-,CSVEGPGMVYNEQFF,TGCAGCGTTGAAGGTCCGGGGATGGTCTACAATGAGCAGTTCTTC
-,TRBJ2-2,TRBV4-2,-,CASSQTLAGELFF,TGTGCCAGCAGTCAGACCTTAGCCGGGGAGCTGTTTTTT
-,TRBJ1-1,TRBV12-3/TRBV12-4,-,CASSLSPWVTEAFF,TGTGCCAGCAGTTTGAGTCCTTGGGTGACTGAAGCTTTCTTT
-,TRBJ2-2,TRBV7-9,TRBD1,CASSPWTGGWGTGELFF,TGTGCCAGCAGCCCATGGACAGGGGGCTGGGGCACCGGGGAGCTGTTTTTT
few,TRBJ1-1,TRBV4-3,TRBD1,CASSQGSGTGVSEAFF,TGCGCCAGCAGCCAGGGTTCCGGGACAGGGGTTTCCGAAGCTTTCTTT
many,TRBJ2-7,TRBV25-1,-,CASSELGGNSYEQYF,TGTGCCAGCAGTGAATTGGGAGGCAACTCCTACGAGCAGTACTTC
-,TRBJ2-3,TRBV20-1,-,CSASTLGRADTQYF,TGCAGTGCCTCAACCCTTGGTAGGGCAGATACGCAGTATTTT
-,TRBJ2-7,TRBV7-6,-,CGSSLETTYEQYF,TGTGGCAGCAGCTTAGAAACTACCTACGAGCAGTACTTC
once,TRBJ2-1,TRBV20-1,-,CSARDSWGRVNEQFF,TGCAGTGCTAGGGACAGCTGGGGCCGGGTCAATGAGCAGTTCTTC
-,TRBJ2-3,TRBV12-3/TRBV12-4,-,CASSIPGTDTQYF,TGTGCCAGCAGTATACCTGGGACAGATACGCAGTATTTT
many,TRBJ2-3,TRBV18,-,CASSQNSRDRATDTQYF,TGTGCCAGCTCACAAAACTCCCGGGACCGTGCCACAGATACGCAGTATTTT
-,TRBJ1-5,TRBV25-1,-,CASSQLVGQPQHF,TGTGCCAGCAGCCAACTTGTGGGTCAGCCCCAGCATTTT
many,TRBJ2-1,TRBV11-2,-,CASSLAAQQFF,TGTGCCAGCAGCTTAGCCGCCCAGCAGTTCTTC
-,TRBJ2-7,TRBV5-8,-,CASSLGDNSYEQYF,TGTGCCAGCAGCTTAGGGGACAACTCCTACGAGCAGTACTTC
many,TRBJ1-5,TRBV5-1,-,CASSLTPNSNQPQHF,TGCGCCAGCAGCTTGACCCCAAATAGCAATCAGCCCCAGCATTTT
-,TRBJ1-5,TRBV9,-,CASSVGESQPQHF,TGTGCCAGCAGCGTAGGGGAAAGTCAGCCCCAGCATTTT